This TCR beta chain was captured in a study of cytomegalovirus exposure and HLA in healthy donors. The CDR3 is made up of 14 amino acids. Germline values: CDR1 SGHVS, CDR2 FNYEAQ. V was shortened by 0 bases and J by 6 bases, with 9 bases between the two germline ends. A multiplex PCR was run with 60 Vbeta primers and 13 Jbeta primers. The data were produced by immunoSEQ multiplex PCR, yet TCRdb's version contains in-frame clones alone and is incomplete. The sample records roughly 140,000 clones, around three quarters being singletons. The sample consisted of PBMCs. This TCR derives from a man aged 40-50 years in good health and CMV-seropositive. V gene TRBV7-6 combines with J gene TRBJ2-1; D may be TRBD1 (6 bases). DNA of the CDR3: TGTGCCAGCAGCTTAGCGGGGGCTAGCAATGAGCAGTTCTTC. This sequence encodes CASSLAGASNEQFF.